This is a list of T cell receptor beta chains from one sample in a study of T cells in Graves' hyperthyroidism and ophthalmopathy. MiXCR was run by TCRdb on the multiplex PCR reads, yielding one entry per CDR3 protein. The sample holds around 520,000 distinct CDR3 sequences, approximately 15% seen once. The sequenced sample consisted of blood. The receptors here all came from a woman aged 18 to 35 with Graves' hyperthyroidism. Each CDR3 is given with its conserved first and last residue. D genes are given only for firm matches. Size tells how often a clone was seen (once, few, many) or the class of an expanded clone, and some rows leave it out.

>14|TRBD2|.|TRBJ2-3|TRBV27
TGTGCCAGCAGCGTAGCGGGATTTACAGATACGCAGTATTTT
CASSVAGFTDTQYF
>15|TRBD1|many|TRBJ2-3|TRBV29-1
TGCAGCGCGACAGGGACAGGCCTTAGCACAGATACGCAGTATTTT
CSATGTGLSTDTQYF
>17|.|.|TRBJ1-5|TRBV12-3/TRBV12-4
TGTGCCAGCAGTTTACGGGGGGGCGCCCATAGCAATCAGCCCCAGCATTTT
CASSLRGGAHSNQPQHF
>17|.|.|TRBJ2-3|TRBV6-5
TGTGCCAGCAGTTACTCGCTCAGGGACGGGTTGGCAGATACGCAGTATTTT
CASSYSLRDGLADTQYF
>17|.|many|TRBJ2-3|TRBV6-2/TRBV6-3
TGTGCCAGCAGTTACTCGATGACGGGAGAGAGCACAGATACGCAGTATTTT
CASSYSMTGESTDTQYF
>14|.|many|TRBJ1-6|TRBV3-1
TGTGCCAGCAGCCAAACAGGACGCAATTCACCCCTCCACTTT
CASSQTGRNSPLHF
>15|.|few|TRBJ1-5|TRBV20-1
TGCAGTGCTAGAGCCGCCGATTTGGGGGGTCAGCCCCAGCATTTT
CSARAADLGGQPQHF
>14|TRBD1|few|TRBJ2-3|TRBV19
TGTGCCAGTACCCTGGACAGGGTCACAGATACGCAGTATTTT
CASTLDRVTDTQYF
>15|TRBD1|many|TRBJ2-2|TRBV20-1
TGCAGTGCAGCTCGTAACAGGGGGCAGGCCGGGGAGCTGTTTTTT
CSAARNRGQAGELFF
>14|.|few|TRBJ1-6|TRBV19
TGTGCCAGTAGTATCTTGGGCGGTGATTCACCCCTCCACTTT
CASSILGGDSPLHF
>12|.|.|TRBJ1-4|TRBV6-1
TGTGCCAGCAGTGAAAATCTGAGCAAACTGTTTTTT
CASSENLSKLFF
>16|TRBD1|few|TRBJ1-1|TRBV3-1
TGTGCCAGCACCTTCGGACAGGGCTTCGCGAACACTGAAGCTTTCTTT
CASTFGQGFANTEAFF
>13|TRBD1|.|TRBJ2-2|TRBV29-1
TGCAGCGCCCGGACAGGGAACACCGGGGAGCTGTTTTTT
CSARTGNTGELFF
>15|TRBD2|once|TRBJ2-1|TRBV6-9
TGTGCCAGCAGTTCCCAGACGGGAGGATCCGATGAGCAGTTCTTC
CASSSQTGGSDEQFF
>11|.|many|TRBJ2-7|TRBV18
TGTGCCAGCTCACCGGATAAAGAGCAGTACTTC
CASSPDKEQYF
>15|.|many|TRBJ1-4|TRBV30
TGTGCCTGGAGTGTTTCTCGGGCAACTAATGAAAAACTGTTTTTT
CAWSVSRATNEKLFF
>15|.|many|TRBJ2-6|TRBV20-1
TGCAGTGCTAGAGATTCATTCTCTGGGGCCAACGTCCTGACTTTC
CSARDSFSGANVLTF
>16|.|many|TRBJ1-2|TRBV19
TGTGCCAGTAGTAGAACTCACAGTCGGGGAGGAGAAGGCTACACCTTC
CASSRTHSRGGEGYTF
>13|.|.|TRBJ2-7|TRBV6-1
TGTGCCAGCAGTAACCGACAGTCGGCCGAGCAGTACTTC
CASSNRQSAEQYF
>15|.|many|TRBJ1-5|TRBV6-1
TGTGCCAGCAGTGGAGGTCAGGGGACGGCTCAGCCCCAGCATTTT
CASSGGQGTAQPQHF
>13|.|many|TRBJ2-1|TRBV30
TGTGCCTGGAGTGAGCGAAGCTACAATGAGCAGTTCTTC
CAWSERSYNEQFF
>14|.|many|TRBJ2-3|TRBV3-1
TGTGCCAGCAGCCGCCATGCCGGGACTGATACGCAGTATTTT
CASSRHAGTDTQYF
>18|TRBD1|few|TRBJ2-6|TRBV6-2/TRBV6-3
TGTGCCAGCAGTTACTCGAGGGGACAGTACTCTGGGGCCAACGTCCTGACTTTC
CASSYSRGQYSGANVLTF
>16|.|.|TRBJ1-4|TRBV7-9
TGTGCCAGCAGTCCAAAGGCTTTGGGAAGAGATGAAAAACTGTTTTTT
CASSPKALGRDEKLFF
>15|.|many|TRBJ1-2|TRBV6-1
TGTGCCAGCAGGAAGGGGGACGGGGGGTTTAGTGGCTACACCTTC
CASRKGDGGFSGYTF
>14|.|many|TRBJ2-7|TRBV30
TGTGCCTGGAGCACGGTTGGGGAAGCCTACGAGCAGTACTTC
CAWSTVGEAYEQYF
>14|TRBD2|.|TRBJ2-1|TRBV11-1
TGTGCCAGCAGCTTAGGAGCGGGAGCCGTTGAGCAGTTCTTC
CASSLGAGAVEQFF
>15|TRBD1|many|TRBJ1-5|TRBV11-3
TGTGCCAGCAGCTCCGACAGGGAGTTCGGGCAGCCCCAGCATTTT
CASSSDREFGQPQHF
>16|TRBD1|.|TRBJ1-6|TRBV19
TGTGCCAGTAGTCCCTGGGACAGGGTCCCCGATTCACCCCTCCACTTT
CASSPWDRVPDSPLHF
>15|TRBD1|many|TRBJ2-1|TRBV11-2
TGTGCCAGCAGCCCAAACAGGGGCTCCTACAATGAGCAGTTCTTC
CASSPNRGSYNEQFF
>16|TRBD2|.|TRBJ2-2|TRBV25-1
TGTGCCAGCAGTGAATCCACGGGAGGTGACACCGGGGAGCTGTTTTTT
CASSESTGGDTGELFF
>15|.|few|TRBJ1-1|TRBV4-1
TGCGCCAGCAGACCCCGAGCGGGGGCGAACACTGAAGCTTTCTTT
CASRPRAGANTEAFF
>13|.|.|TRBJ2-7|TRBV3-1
TGTGCCAGCAGCTCGCAGGGGCTGTACGAGCAGTACTTC
CASSSQGLYEQYF
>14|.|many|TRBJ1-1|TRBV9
TGTGCCAGCAGTCCGCTTGAGGTGGGTACTGAAGCTTTCTTT
CASSPLEVGTEAFF
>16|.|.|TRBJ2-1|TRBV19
TGTGCCAGTACCGATGAGGAGGGGAGATCGTTTAATGAGCAGTTCTTC
CASTDEEGRSFNEQFF
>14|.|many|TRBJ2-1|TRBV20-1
TGCAGTGCTCCTTCGGAGGACACATACAATGAGCAGTTCTTC
CSAPSEDTYNEQFF
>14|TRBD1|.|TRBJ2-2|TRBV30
TGTGCCTCAGACAGGGGGTTTAACACCGGGGAGCTGTTTTTT
CASDRGFNTGELFF
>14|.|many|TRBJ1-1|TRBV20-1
TGCAGTGCTAGAGGAAACAGGGACCACACTGAAGCTTTCTTT
CSARGNRDHTEAFF
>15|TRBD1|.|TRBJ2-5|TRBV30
TGTGCCTGGAGTCCCCCTTGGGACAGCCAAGAGACCCAGTACTTC
CAWSPPWDSQETQYF
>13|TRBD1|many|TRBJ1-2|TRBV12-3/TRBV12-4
TGTGCCAGCAGGGACAGGAGGACCTATGGCTACACCTTC
CASRDRRTYGYTF
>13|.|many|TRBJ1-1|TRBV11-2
TGTGCCAGCAGCTTAGTTTCCCACACTGAAGCTTTCTTT
CASSLVSHTEAFF
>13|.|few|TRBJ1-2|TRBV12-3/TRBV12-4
TGTGCCAGCAGTCTTTCGATCCTGGAGGGCTACACCTTC
CASSLSILEGYTF
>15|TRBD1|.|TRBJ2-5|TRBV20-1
TGCAGTGCGACCGCCAGGGGGAAATTTTGGGAGACCCAGTACTTC
CSATARGKFWETQYF
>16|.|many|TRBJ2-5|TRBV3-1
TGTGCCAGCAGCCAGCTTTTTACTAGCAGCCAAGAGACCCAGTACTTC
CASSQLFTSSQETQYF
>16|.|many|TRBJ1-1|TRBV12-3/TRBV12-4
TGTGCCAGCAGTTTCGGCAGGGGCACAATGAACACTGAAGCTTTCTTT
CASSFGRGTMNTEAFF
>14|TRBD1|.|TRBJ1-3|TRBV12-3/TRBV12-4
TGTGCCAGCAGTTCGTGGACAGGGTGGGACACCATATATTTT
CASSSWTGWDTIYF
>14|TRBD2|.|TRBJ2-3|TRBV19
TGTGCCAGTAGAAGTAGCGGGAGGCCAGATACGCAGTATTTT
CASRSSGRPDTQYF
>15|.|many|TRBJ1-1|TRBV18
TGTGCCAGCTCACCACGCGGGCCGGCGAACACTGAAGCTTTCTTT
CASSPRGPANTEAFF
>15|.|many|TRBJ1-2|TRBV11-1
TGTGCCAGCAGCGCAACGTCCGCTTCCCACTATGGCTACACCTTC
CASSATSASHYGYTF
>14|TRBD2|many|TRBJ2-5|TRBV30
TGTGCCTGGAAGGCCCTAGCGGGCTGGGAGACCCAGTACTTC
CAWKALAGWETQYF
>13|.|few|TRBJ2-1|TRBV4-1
TGCGCCAGCAGCCAAGATTCAGGATATGAGCAGTTCTTC
CASSQDSGYEQFF
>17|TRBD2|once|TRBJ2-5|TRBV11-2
TGTGCCAGCAGCCTCGGACTAGCGGGAGGAGTCGTGGAGACCCAGTACTTC
CASSLGLAGGVVETQYF
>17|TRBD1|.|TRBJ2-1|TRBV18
TGTGCCAGCTCACCTAACCCCGGGACAGGAACCTACAATGAGCAGTTCTTC
CASSPNPGTGTYNEQFF
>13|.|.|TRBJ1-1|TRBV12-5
TGTGCTAGTGGCCCGGGGGGGAGCACTGAAGCTTTCTTT
CASGPGGSTEAFF